The T cell receptor beta chain under discussion was sequenced for a study of cytomegalovirus exposure and HLA in healthy donors. Study results and caveats: Later analysis suggested most CMV-associated TCR beta chains were HLA-restricted. Cytomegalovirus-associated TCR beta chains were listed, numbering 164. Some V segments could not be told apart, so they were left out, TRBV6-2 and TRBV6-3 among them.

In the PCR, 60 Vbeta and 13 Jbeta primers were used. Data came from immunoSEQ multiplex PCR; TCRdb stores just in-frame clones and leaves some out. The data hold 80,000 to 100,000 clones, with roughly two thirds observed a single time. CDR1 and CDR2 (germline): MNHEY, SMNVEV (reference sequence). The CDR3 loop spans 14 amino acids. V was trimmed by 5 bases and J by 7 bases, leaving 17 bases between them. A note on this clone: Its antigen remains unknown.

Sequenced sample: PBMCs. The chain couples TRBV27 to TRBJ1-2; D is uncertain. The receptor was derived from a man aged 45-60 years in good health and CMV-seronegative. CDR3: CASSENLGLVGYTF. The CDR3 DNA sequence: TGTGCCAGCAGTGAGAATTTGGGCCTCGTTGGCTACACCTTC.